Below, 19 T cell receptor beta chains from the same sample are listed, as sequenced in a study of CD8 T cells in Susac syndrome. RNA, at about 0.45 to 1 ug, was reverse transcribed with random hexamers. A single record per CDR3 protein comes from TCRdb applying MiXCR to the immunoSEQ multiplex PCR reads. The sample has approximately 200,000 distinct CDR3 sequences; roughly 96% are singletons. Specimen: CD4+ T cells from PBMCs. These receptors all come from a human donor with multiple sclerosis.

This clonotype appeared once. This chain uses TRBV29-1 with TRBJ2-7, with D tentatively TRBD2 (6 bases). V dropped 6 bases and J dropped 2 bases, with 11 bases sitting between them. The CDR3 is 12 amino acids. Per the germline V gene, CDR1 is SQVTM and CDR2 is ANQGSEA. The CDR3 coding sequence is TGCAGCGTGCCGACTAGGACCTACGAGCAGTACTTC. The encoded protein is CSVPTRTYEQYF.

The rearrangement links TRBV5-1 to TRBJ2-1; perhaps TRBD1 as D (5 bases). The CDR3 totals 14 residues. V lost 4 bases, J lost 0 bases, and 8 bases lay in between. Germline loops: CDR1 SGHRS, CDR2 YFSETQ. CDR3 sequence (DNA): TGCGCCAGCAGCGGGGCGAGCTCCTACAATGAGCAGTTCTTC. Its protein product is CASSGASSYNEQFF.

V is TRBV5-1 and J is TRBJ2-7, with D unresolved. V was shortened by 3 bases and J by 5 bases, with 6 bases between the two germline ends. Germline loops: CDR1 SGHRS, CDR2 YFSETQ. The CDR3 length is 11 residues. CDR3 DNA sequence: TGCGCCAGCAGCTACGAGCACGAGCAGTACTTC. It translates to CASSYEHEQYF.

This chain connects TRBV30 to TRBJ2-2; D is unclear. V was trimmed by 2 bases and J by 5 bases, leaving 12 bases between them. Germline CDR1 is GTSNPN and CDR2 is SVGIG (reference sequence). This CDR3 contains 14 residues. In DNA, the CDR3 is TGTGCCTGGAGTCCCCACCTGGGGACCGGGGAGCTGTTTTTT. Protein: CAWSPHLGTGELFF.

This chain connects TRBV20-1 to TRBJ2-3, with D maybe TRBD2 (5 bases). Looked up from germline, CDR1 is DFQATT and CDR2 is SNEGSKA (reference sequence). With 3 bases removed from V and 6 bases from J, the gap between germline ends came to 13 bases. The CDR3 runs to 13 residues. Written as DNA, the CDR3 is TGCAGTGCTAGGCTAGCCACGGGGGATACGCAGTATTTT. This codes for CSARLATGDTQYF.

The chain employs TRBV7-8 and TRBJ1-1; D ambiguous. The CDR3 totals 14 residues. Trimming stripped 5 bases from V and 0 bases from J, with 10 bases between. Germline V lookup: CDR1 SGHVS, CDR2 FQNEAQ. CDR3 in DNA: TGTGCCAGCAGCCCTAAGGCAGTGAACACTGAAGCTTTCTTT. This translates into CASSPKAVNTEAFF.

The gene calls are TRBV29-1 and TRBJ2-1, with D tentatively TRBD1 (6 bases). The length of the CDR3 is 16 residues. Germline CDR1 is SQVTM and CDR2 is ANQGSEA. Trimming pared 6 bases from V and 2 bases from J, leaving 20 bases between. The CDR3 DNA is TGCAGCGTCCAGGGGAAGACAGATCGAACCTACAATGAGCAGTTCTTC. Protein product: CSVQGKTDRTYNEQFF.

J is TRBJ2-7 and V is TRBV29-1; weak D call: TRBD2 (6 bases). CDR1 and CDR2 (germline): SQVTM, ANQGSEA. The ends were cut back, 6 bases at V and 4 bases at J, with 19 bases in the middle. This CDR3 region has 14 residues. The CDR3 here is CSVRPGSDPYEQYF. The CDR3 bases are TGCAGCGTCCGCCCCGGGAGCGACCCTTACGAGCAGTACTTC.

The V gene is TRBV5-1, the J gene TRBJ2-5, with TRBD1 as a possible D gene (5 bases). Per germline, CDR1 SGHRS and CDR2 YFSETQ. The CDR3 totals 14 residues. Trimming took 0 bases from V and 3 from J, leaving 9 bases between them. CDR3 amino acids: CASSLDRLKETQYF. CDR3 coding DNA: TGCGCCAGCAGCTTGGACAGGCTAAAAGAGACCCAGTACTTC.

Concerning this clonotype itself: An end of the junction differs from the germline gene, which may be a read error. CDR3 DNA sequence: TGTGCCAGCAGCCCGGACCCGCAAGAGTCCCAGTACTTC. Its translation is CASSPDPQESQYF. The chain recombines TRBV5-4 with TRBJ2-5; no definite D call. There are 13 residues in the CDR3. CDR1 and CDR2 (germline): SGHNT, YYREEE (reference sequence).

This chain links TRBV25-1 with TRBJ2-1, with TRBD2 matching over 8 bases. CDR3 length: 14 residues. Trimming cost V 8 bases and J 4 bases; bases outside gene matches: 7. Germline-derived CDR1 and CDR2 are MGHDK and SYGVNS. Written as DNA, the CDR3 is TGTGCCAGCGAAATAGCGGGATCTTACAATGAGCAGTTCTTC. This translates into CASEIAGSYNEQFF.

The chain employs TRBV2 and TRBJ2-7, with D unresolved. The CDR3 has 11 amino acids. Between the trimmed V and J ends, which lost 6 bases and 11 bases, there was a span of 14 bases. The germline CDR1 and CDR2 sequences are SNHLY and FYNNEI. CDR3: CASSFGRLEYF. The CDR3 DNA reads as TGTGCCAGCAGCTTCGGACGGTTGGAGTACTTC.

The rearrangement uses TRBV2 and TRBJ2-5; 8 bases agree with TRBD1. Germline CDR1 and CDR2: SNHLY and FYNNEI. The CDR3 extends over 14 amino acids. With V trimmed by 2 bases and J by 5 bases, 4 bases remained unmatched. This CDR3 is CASSESTGVETQYF. CDR3 in DNA: TGTGCCAGCAGTGAATCGACAGGGGTCGAGACCCAGTACTTC.

This clonotype was recorded once. The chain recombines TRBV29-1 with TRBJ2-7; 8 nucleotides align to TRBD2. Trimming took 4 bases from V and 7 from J; bases not matched to a gene: 15. CDR1 and CDR2 (germline): SQVTM, ANQGSEA. The CDR3 loop spans 15 amino acids. The DNA of the CDR3 is TGCAGCGTTGGAGGGAGGACTAGCAGCCCTTGGGAGCAGTACTTC. This gives the protein CSVGGRTSSPWEQYF.

The rearrangement links TRBV24-1 to TRBJ2-1; no clear D. Per germline, CDR1 KGHDR and CDR2 SFDVKD. The CDR3 totals 13 residues. V lost 5 bases to trimming and J lost 0 bases, with 4 bases between them. The chain's CDR3 is CATSGNSYNEQFF. For the CDR3, the DNA is TGTGCCACCAGTGGAAACTCCTACAATGAGCAGTTCTTC.

This chain uses TRBV5-1 with TRBJ1-2, with unresolved D. The germline V gene has CDR1 SGHRS and CDR2 YFSETQ. Trimming shortened V by 0 bases and J by 7 bases, and 13 bases separated the two germline ends. The CDR3 contains 14 residues. CDR3 residues: CASSLVVEEGGYTF. The CDR3 DNA reads TGCGCCAGCAGCTTGGTGGTCGAGGAAGGTGGCTACACCTTC.

The J gene is TRBJ1-5, the V gene TRBV20-1; unclear D gene. This CDR3 has 12 amino acids. Trimming removed 6 bases at V and 2 bases at J, with 8 bases between. Germline V gene lookup returns CDR1 DFQATT and CDR2 SNEGSKA (reference sequence). The CDR3 DNA reads TGCAGTGCATCTTGGGGCAATCAGCCCCAGCATTTT. This codes for CSASWGNQPQHF.

This chain uses TRBV6-1 with TRBJ2-6; either TRBD1 or TRBD2 may fit D (5 bases each). The germline CDR1 and CDR2 sequences are MNHNS and SASEGT. Trimming cost V 5 bases and J 0 bases, with 14 bases left between them. This CDR3 is built from 17 residues. CDR3 sequence reads: CASSNLGRSSGANVLTF. CDR3 nucleotides: TGTGCCAGCAGTAATTTGGGACGGAGCTCTGGGGCCAACGTCCTGACTTTC.

V gene TRBV5-1 combines with J gene TRBJ2-2, with a tentative D call TRBD1 (6 bases). The germline CDR1 and CDR2 sequences are SGHRS and YFSETQ. The CDR3 totals 15 residues. Trimming removed 4 bases at V and 0 bases at J, with 10 bases between. CDR3 sequence reads: CASSRDTSNTGELFF. As DNA, the CDR3 is TGCGCCAGCAGCCGGGACACTTCGAACACCGGGGAGCTGTTTTTT.